This TCR beta chain was identified in a study of T cells in Graves' hyperthyroidism and ophthalmopathy. About the study: Peripheral blood was acquired at first diagnosis, ahead of any therapy whatsoever.

Overall study findings and caveats: A model of 13 V-J features distinguished ophthalmopathy from stable hyperthyroidism. Blood also carried most thyroid clonotypes expanded above 0.001.

A lack of ophthalmopathy progression within 18 months defined stable Graves' hyperthyroidism. This clonotype was observed a handful of times. Its antigen is not identified. It was RNA transcripts that yielded the amplified TCR beta CDR3 regions. The primer set for the first-round RT-PCR of the TCR CDR3 was HTBI. A single record per CDR3 protein comes from TCRdb applying MiXCR to the multiplex PCR reads. The sample has 300,000 to 400,000 distinct CDR3 sequences, 15% to 20% seen once. Germline CDR1 ENHRY, CDR2 SYGVKD. The CDR3 totals 16 residues. Trimming cost V 2 bases and J 4 bases; bases outside gene matches: 8.

The sample comprised blood. This clonotype originated in a woman in her forties or fifties with Graves' hyperthyroidism. The chain employs TRBV10-3 and TRBJ1-5; 7 bases align to TRBD1. The CDR3 protein is CAISEVGGLNNQPQHF. The DNA of the CDR3 is TGTGCCATCAGTGAGGTAGGGGGCCTGAATAATCAGCCCCAGCATTTT.